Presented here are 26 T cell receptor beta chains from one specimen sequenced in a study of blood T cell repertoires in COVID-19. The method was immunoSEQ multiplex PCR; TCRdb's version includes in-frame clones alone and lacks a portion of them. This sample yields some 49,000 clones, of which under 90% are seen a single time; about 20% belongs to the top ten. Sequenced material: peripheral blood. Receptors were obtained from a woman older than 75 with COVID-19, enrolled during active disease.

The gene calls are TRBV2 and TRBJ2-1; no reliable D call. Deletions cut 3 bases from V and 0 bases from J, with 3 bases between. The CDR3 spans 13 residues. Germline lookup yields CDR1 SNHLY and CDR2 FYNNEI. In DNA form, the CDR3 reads TGTGCCAGCAGTGACAGCTCCTACAATGAGCAGTTCTTC. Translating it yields CASSDSSYNEQFF.

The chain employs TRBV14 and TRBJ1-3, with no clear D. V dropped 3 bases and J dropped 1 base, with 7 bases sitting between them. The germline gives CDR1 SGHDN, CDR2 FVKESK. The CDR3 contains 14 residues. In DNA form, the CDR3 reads TGTGCCAGCAGCCACCCCTATTCTGGAAACACCATATATTTT. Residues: CASSHPYSGNTIYF. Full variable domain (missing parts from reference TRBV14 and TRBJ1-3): EAGVTQFPSHSVIEKGQTVTLRCDPISGHDNLYWYRRVMGKEIKFLLHFVKESKQDESGMPNNRFLAERTGGTYSTLKVQPAELEDSGVYFCASSHPYSGNTIYFGEGSWLTVV.

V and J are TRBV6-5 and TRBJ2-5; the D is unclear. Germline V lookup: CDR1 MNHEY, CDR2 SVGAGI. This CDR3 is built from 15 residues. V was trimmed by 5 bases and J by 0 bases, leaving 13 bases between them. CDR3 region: CASSIRVLYQETQYF. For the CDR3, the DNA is TGTGCCAGCAGTATTCGGGTACTGTACCAAGAGACCCAGTACTTC.

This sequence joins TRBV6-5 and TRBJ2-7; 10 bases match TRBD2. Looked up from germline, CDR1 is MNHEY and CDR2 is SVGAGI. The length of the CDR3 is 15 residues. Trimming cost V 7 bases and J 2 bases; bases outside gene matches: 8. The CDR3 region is CASKLLAGGTYEQYF. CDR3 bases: TGTGCCAGCAAGTTGTTAGCGGGAGGAACCTACGAGCAGTACTTC.

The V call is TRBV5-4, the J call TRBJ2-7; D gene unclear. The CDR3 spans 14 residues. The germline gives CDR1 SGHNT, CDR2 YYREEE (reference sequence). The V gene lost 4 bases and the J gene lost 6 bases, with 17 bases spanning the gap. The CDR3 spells CASSPARNIGEQYF. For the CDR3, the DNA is TGTGCCAGCAGCCCCGCTAGGAATATCGGCGAGCAGTACTTC.

CDR3: CAWSGQGGSQPQHF. CDR3 in DNA: TGTGCCTGGAGCGGTCAGGGGGGAAGTCAGCCCCAGCATTTT. This sequence joins TRBV30 and TRBJ1-5, with 7 bases fitting TRBD1. V trimming: 3 bases; J trimming: 6 bases; junction bases outside the gene matches: 8. Germline CDR1 and CDR2: GTSNPN and SVGIG (reference sequence). This CDR3 is 14 amino acids long.

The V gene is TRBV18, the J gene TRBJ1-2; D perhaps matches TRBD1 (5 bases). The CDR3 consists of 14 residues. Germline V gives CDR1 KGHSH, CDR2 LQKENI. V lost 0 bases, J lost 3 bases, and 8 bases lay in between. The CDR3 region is CASSPPGGDYGYTF. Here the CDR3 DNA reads TGTGCCAGCTCACCACCGGGGGGTGACTATGGCTACACCTTC.

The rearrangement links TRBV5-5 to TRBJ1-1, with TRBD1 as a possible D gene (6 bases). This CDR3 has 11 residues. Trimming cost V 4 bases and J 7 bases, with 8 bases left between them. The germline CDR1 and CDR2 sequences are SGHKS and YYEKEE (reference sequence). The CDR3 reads CASSTGIEAFF. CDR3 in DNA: TGTGCCAGCAGCACAGGGATTGAAGCTTTCTTT.

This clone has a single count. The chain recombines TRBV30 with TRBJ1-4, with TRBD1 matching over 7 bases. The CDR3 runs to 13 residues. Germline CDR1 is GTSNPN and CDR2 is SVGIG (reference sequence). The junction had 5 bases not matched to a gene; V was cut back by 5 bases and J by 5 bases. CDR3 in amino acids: CAWAGGSNEKLFF. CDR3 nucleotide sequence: TGTGCCTGGGCAGGGGGGTCCAATGAAAAACTGTTTTTT.

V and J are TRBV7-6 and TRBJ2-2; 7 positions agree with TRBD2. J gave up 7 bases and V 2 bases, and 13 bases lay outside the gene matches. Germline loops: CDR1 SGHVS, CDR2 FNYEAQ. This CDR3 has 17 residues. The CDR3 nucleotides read TGTGCCAGCAGCTTAATCGCGACGGGGGGTCTCGGCGGGGAGCTGTTTTTT. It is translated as CASSLIATGGLGGELFF.

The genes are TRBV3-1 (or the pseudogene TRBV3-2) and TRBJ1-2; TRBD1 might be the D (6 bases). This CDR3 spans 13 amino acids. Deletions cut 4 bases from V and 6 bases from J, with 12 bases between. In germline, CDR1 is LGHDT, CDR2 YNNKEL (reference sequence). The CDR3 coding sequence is TGTGCCAGCAGCCTCCTGACAGGTAATGGCTACACCTTC. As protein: CASSLLTGNGYTF.

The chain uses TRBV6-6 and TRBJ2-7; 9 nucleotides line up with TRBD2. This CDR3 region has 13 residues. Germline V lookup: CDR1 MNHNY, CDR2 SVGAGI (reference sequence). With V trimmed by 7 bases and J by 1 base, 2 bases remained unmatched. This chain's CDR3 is CASNAGGSYEQYF. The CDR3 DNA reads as TGTGCCAGCAACGCGGGAGGGTCCTACGAGCAGTACTTC.

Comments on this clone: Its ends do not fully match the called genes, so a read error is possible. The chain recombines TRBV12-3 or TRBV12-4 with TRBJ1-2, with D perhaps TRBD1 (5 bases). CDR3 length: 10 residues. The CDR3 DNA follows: TGTGCCAGCAGTTTAGCGCGGGGGGACTTC. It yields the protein CASSLARGDF.

The DNA for the CDR3 is TGCGCCAGCAGCCAACTAGTTACAACTAATGAAAAACTGTTTTTT. This encodes CASSQLVTTNEKLFF. The chain employs TRBV4-1 and TRBJ1-4; D is unresolved. CDR1 is MGHRA, CDR2 YSYEKL, per germline. This CDR3 has 15 residues. Deletions cut 2 bases from V and 0 bases from J, with 7 bases between.

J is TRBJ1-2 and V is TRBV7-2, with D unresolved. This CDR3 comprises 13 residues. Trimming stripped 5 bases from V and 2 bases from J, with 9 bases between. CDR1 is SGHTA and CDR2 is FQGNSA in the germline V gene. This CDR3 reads CASSRDTNYGYTF. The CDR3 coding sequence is TGTGCCAGCAGCCGCGACACCAACTATGGCTACACCTTC.

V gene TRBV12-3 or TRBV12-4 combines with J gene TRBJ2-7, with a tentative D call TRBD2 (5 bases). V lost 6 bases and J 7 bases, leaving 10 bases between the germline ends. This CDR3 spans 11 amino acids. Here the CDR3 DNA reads TGTGCCAGCAGCCGGACTGGAGAGCAGTACTTC. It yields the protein CASSRTGEQYF.

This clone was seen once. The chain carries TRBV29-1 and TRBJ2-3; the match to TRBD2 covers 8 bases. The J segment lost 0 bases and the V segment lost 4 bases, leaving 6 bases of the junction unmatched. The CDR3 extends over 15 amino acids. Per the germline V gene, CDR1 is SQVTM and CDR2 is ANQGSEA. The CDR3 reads CSVGGASGSTDTQYF. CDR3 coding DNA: TGCAGCGTTGGTGGGGCTAGCGGGAGCACAGATACGCAGTATTTT.

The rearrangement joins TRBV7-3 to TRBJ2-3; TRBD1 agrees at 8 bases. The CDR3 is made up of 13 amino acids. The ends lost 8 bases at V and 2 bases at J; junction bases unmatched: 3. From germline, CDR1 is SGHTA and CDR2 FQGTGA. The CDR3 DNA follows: TGTGCCAGCCAGACAGGGGTCACAGATACGCAGTATTTT. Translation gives CASQTGVTDTQYF.

Written as DNA, the CDR3 is TGTGCCAGCAGCTCGATCATTAAGGACAGGGACTATGGCTACACCTTC. Amino acid sequence: CASSSIIKDRDYGYTF. This rearrangement joins TRBV7-6 to TRBJ1-2, with TRBD1 matching 8 bases. The CDR3 has 16 amino acids. Germline trimming cut 4 bases from V and 3 bases from J; bases unmatched to any gene: 10. Germline CDR1 is SGHVS and CDR2 is FNYEAQ.

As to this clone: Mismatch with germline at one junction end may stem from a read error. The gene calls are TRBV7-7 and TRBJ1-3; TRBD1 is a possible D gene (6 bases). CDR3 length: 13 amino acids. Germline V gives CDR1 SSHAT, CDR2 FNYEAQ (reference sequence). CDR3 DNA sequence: TGTGCTAGCAGCTCCGGGACATCGGACACCATATATTTT. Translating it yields CASSSGTSDTIYF.

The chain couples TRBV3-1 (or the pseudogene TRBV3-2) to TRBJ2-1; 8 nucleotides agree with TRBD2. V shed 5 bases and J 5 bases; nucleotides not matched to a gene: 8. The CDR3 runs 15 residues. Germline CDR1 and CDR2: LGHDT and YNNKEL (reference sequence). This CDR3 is CASSTRLARHNEQFF. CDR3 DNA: TGTGCCAGCAGCACCCGACTAGCGCGGCACAATGAGCAGTTCTTC.

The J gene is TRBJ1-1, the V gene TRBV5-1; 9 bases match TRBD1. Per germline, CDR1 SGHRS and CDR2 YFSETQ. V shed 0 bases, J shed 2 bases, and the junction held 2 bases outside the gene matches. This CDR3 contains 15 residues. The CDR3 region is CASSLGTGGNTEAFF. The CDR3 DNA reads TGCGCCAGCAGCTTGGGTACAGGGGGCAACACTGAAGCTTTCTTT.

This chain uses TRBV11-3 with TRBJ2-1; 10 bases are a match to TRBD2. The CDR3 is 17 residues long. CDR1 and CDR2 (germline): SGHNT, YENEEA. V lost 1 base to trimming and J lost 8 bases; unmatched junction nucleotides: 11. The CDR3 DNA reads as TGTGCCAGCAGCTTAGGGGTCTTAGCGGGAGGCTATCATGAGCAGTTCTTC. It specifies CASSLGVLAGGYHEQFF.

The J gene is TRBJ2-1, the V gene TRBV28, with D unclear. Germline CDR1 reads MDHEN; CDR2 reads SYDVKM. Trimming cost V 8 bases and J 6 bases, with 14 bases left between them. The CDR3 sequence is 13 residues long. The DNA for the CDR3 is TGTGCCAGCGCAGCTGGAGCTCGCAATGAGCAGTTCTTC. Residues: CASAAGARNEQFF.

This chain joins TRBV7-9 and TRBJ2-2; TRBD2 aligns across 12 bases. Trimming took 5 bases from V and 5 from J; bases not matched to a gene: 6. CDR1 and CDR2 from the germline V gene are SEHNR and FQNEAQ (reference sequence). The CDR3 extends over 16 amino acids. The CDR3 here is CASSRHLAGGTGELFF. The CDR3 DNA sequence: TGTGCCAGCAGCCGACACCTAGCGGGAGGGACCGGGGAGCTGTTTTTT.

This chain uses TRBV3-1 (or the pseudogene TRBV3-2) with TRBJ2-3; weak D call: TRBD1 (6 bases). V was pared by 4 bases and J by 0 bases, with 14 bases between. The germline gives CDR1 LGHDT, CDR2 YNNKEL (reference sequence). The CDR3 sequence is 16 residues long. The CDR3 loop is CASSPWDTSSTDTQYF. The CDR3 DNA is TGTGCCAGCAGCCCCTGGGACACTTCTAGCACAGATACGCAGTATTTT.